This T cell receptor (beta chain) stems from a study of cytomegalovirus exposure and HLA in healthy donors. Germline V CDR1 and CDR2: MDHEN, SYDVKM. The CDR3 sequence is 12 residues long. The trim removed 6 bases at V and 8 bases at J, leaving 6 bases unmatched. PCR involved 60 Vbeta and 13 Jbeta primers. Profiled with immunoSEQ multiplex PCR; TCRdb holds only in-frame clones, not every one. Its table records about 130,000 clones. This chain links TRBV28 with TRBJ1-1, with 7 bases aligning to TRBD1. The sequenced sample consisted of PBMCs. This receptor was taken from a man under 40 in good health and CMV-seronegative. The CDR3 loop reads CASSPGTVEAFF. In DNA form, the CDR3 reads TGTGCCAGCAGCCCCGGGACAGTAGAAGCTTTCTTT. The full variable domain, in which reference TRBV28 and TRBJ1-1 provide the parts outside the CDR3, is DVKVTQSSRYLVKRTGEKVFLECVQDMDHENMFWYRQDPGLGLRLIYFSYDVKMKEKGDIPEGYSVSREKKERFSLILESASTNQTSMYLCASSPGTVEAFFGQGTRLTVV.